This TCR beta chain comes out of a study of regulatory T cells in long-lasting Graves disease. This clonotype was seen only a few times. The time point here: newly diagnosed GD, antithyroid drugs for less than 3 months. The authors made the TCR library using RNA they extracted from PBMCs. To make TCR beta libraries, researchers used iRepertoire HTBI primers and Arm-PCR of CDR3 regions. TCRdb redid the calling of the multiplex PCR reads with MiXCR, one entry per CDR3 protein. In the table there are roughly 400,000 distinct CDR3 sequences, roughly 15% of which are singletons. V shed 3 bases, J shed 5 bases, and the junction held 6 bases outside the gene matches. The CDR3 consists of 14 residues. Germline CDR1 reads LNHNV; CDR2 reads YYDKDF (reference sequence). This sample was shared with a second study, whose subject was T cells in Graves' hyperthyroidism and ophthalmopathy.

This material consisted of peripheral blood mononuclear cells (PBMCs), taken at new diagnosis, from a patient treated with antithyroid drugs. The receptor comes from a woman aged 18-35 years with Graves disease. The chain links TRBV15 to TRBJ2-5, with 7 bases that match TRBD2. The CDR3: CATSSGGFGETQYF. The CDR3 DNA sequence: TGTGCCACCAGCAGCGGGGGGTTCGGGGAGACCCAGTACTTC.